Following are 30 T cell receptor beta chains from one sample sequenced in a study of technical replicates of blood from a few donors. Here immunoSEQ multiplex PCR was the method, and the copy in TCRdb shows in-frame clones only, minus some. The top ten hold roughly 0.19% of the sample, which has 100,000 or so clones, roughly 96% seen once. Sequencing was performed on T cells isolated from PBMCs. The source is a human donor in good health.

The rearrangement joins TRBV15 to TRBJ2-5, with D maybe TRBD1 (5 bases). The CDR3 is 13 amino acids. Trimming stripped 1 base from V and 5 bases from J, with 8 bases between. Germline V gene data show CDR1 as LNHNV and CDR2 as YYDKDF (reference sequence). CDR3 nucleotides: TGTGCCACCAGCAGAGCTCCAGGGGAGACCCAGTACTTC. Its protein is CATSRAPGETQYF.

The CDR3 region is CASSPASGSANEQFF. CDR3 nucleotides: TGTGCCAGCAGCCCTGCCAGCGGGAGTGCCAATGAGCAGTTCTTC. The chain has TRBV9 and TRBJ2-1; 8 bases fit TRBD2. The CDR3 sequence is 15 residues long. V lost 4 bases to trimming and J lost 6 bases; unmatched junction nucleotides: 9. Germline V gene lookup returns CDR1 SGDLS and CDR2 YYNGEE.

The V and J genes are TRBV29-1 and TRBJ1-2; D not resolved. This CDR3 has 13 residues. V lost 7 bases and J 3 bases, leaving 15 bases between the germline ends. Germline CDR1 SQVTM, CDR2 ANQGSEA. CDR3 sequence (DNA): TGCAGCGCCACCGGAGGATACGACTATGGCTACACCTTC. Its protein is CSATGGYDYGYTF.

The rearrangement joins TRBV9 to TRBJ1-1, with 10 bases aligning to TRBD1. The CDR3 totals 19 residues. From germline, CDR1 is SGDLS and CDR2 YYNGEE. Trimming removed 2 bases from V and 7 bases from J; junction bases left unmatched: 20. Here the CDR3 reads CASSVHWIPSGTGVFEAFF. CDR3 DNA sequence: TGTGCCAGCAGCGTTCATTGGATCCCATCCGGGACAGGGGTCTTTGAAGCTTTCTTT.

V usage is TRBV11-3 and J usage is TRBJ1-2; 9 bases are shared with TRBD1. V lost 4 bases and J lost 7; bases outside the gene matches: 7. The length of the CDR3 is 14 residues. Germline CDR1 SGHNT, CDR2 YENEEA. The CDR3 DNA reads TGTGCCAGCAGCTCACGACAGGGGGAGACTGGCTACACCTTC. Protein product: CASSSRQGETGYTF.

The V gene is TRBV5-6, the J gene TRBJ2-7, with D perhaps TRBD1 (6 bases). The CDR3 extends over 16 amino acids. V lost 4 bases, J lost 3 bases, and 20 bases lay in between. Germline V gene lookup returns CDR1 SGHDT and CDR2 YYEEEE. CDR3 loop: CASSIYHRDTYYEQYF. Written as DNA, the CDR3 is TGTGCCAGCAGCATATATCACCGGGACACCTACTACGAGCAGTACTTC.

CDR3 DNA: TGTGCCAGCAGCTTATTATTAAAAGAGACCCAGTACTTC. It codes for CASSLLLKETQYF. The J gene is TRBJ2-5, the V gene TRBV7-6; no definite D call. The V gene's germline CDR1 is SGHVS and CDR2 FNYEAQ. Trimming cost V 2 bases and J 3 bases, with 7 bases left between them. CDR3 length equals 13 residues.

The J gene is TRBJ1-1, the V gene TRBV5-1, with 10 bases that match TRBD1. The CDR3 runs to 16 residues. The V gene end was trimmed by 3 bases and the J gene end by 1 base; junction bases not matched to a gene: 6. From germline, CDR1 is SGHRS and CDR2 YFSETQ. This CDR3 is CASSSGQGIRNTEAFF. The DNA for the CDR3 is TGCGCCAGCAGCTCGGGACAGGGGATCAGGAACACTGAAGCTTTCTTT.

This sequence joins TRBV5-4 and TRBJ2-1, with 13 nucleotides matching TRBD2. CDR1 and CDR2 from the germline V gene are SGHNT and YYREEE (reference sequence). V was clipped by 3 bases and J by 2 bases; unmatched bases: 14. The CDR3 runs to 20 residues. The CDR3 bases are TGTGCCAGCAGCTCACCTCCGACTAGCGGGAGGCCCAGGCCCTACAATGAGCAGTTCTTC. It encodes CASSSPPTSGRPRPYNEQFF.

This clone was detected a few times. The chain employs TRBV28 and TRBJ1-1; D ambiguous. The germline V and J ends were trimmed by 3 bases and 1 base, with 9 bases remaining between them. The V gene's germline CDR1 is MDHEN and CDR2 SYDVKM. The CDR3 extends over 14 amino acids. CDR3 in DNA: TGTGCCAGCAGTTTCTTCCGGGGGAACACTGAAGCTTTCTTT. Protein sequence: CASSFFRGNTEAFF.

V usage is TRBV28 and J usage is TRBJ2-7; D perhaps matches TRBD1 (7 bases). Germline CDR1 is MDHEN and CDR2 is SYDVKM. The V gene lost 7 bases and the J gene lost 2 bases, with 15 bases spanning the gap. The CDR3 runs 14 residues. CDR3 bases: TGTGCCAGCAACGCGGGACAGCCAACCTACGAGCAGTACTTC. Translating it yields CASNAGQPTYEQYF. Based on the CDR3 plus reference TRBV28 and TRBJ2-7, the full variable domain is DVKVTQSSRYLVKRTGEKVFLECVQDMDHENMFWYRQDPGLGLRLIYFSYDVKMKEKGDIPEGYSVSREKKERFSLILESASTNQTSMYLCASNAGQPTYEQYFGPGTRLTVT.

This clone was counted once. J is TRBJ2-7 and V is TRBV27; possible D gene TRBD2, 5 bases. CDR3 length: 12 residues. CDR1 and CDR2 (germline): MNHEY, SMNVEV (reference sequence). V gave up 4 bases and J gave up 7 bases, with 11 bases separating them. CDR3 DNA sequence: TGTGCCAGCAGTTCAATACCGGGGGAGCAGTACTTC. Translation: CASSSIPGEQYF.

The rearrangement joins TRBV19 to TRBJ2-7; 8 bases fit TRBD1. The junction had 5 bases not matched to a gene; V was cut back by 3 bases and J by 7 bases. The CDR3 has 13 amino acids. Germline V gives CDR1 LNHDA, CDR2 SQIVND (reference sequence). CDR3 sequence (DNA): TGTGCCAGTAGTATTCCACAGGGGGGTGAGCAGTACTTC. It yields the protein CASSIPQGGEQYF.

The chain carries TRBV2 and TRBJ2-3, with D possibly TRBD2 on 5 matching bases. The germline V gene encodes CDR1 SNHLY and CDR2 FYNNEI. The V end was cut by 6 bases, the J end by 3 bases, with 22 bases between. The CDR3 runs 17 residues. Here the CDR3 DNA reads TGTGCCAGCAGAGACCCCGTGAGGGAGCACTCGACAGATACGCAGTATTTT. Amino acids: CASRDPVREHSTDTQYF.

The chain combines TRBV10-1 with TRBJ1-4; no firm D call. The CDR3 spans 15 residues. V dropped 3 bases and J dropped 5 bases, with 13 bases sitting between them. Per germline, CDR1 WNHNN and CDR2 SYGVQD (reference sequence). CDR3: CASSDGGRLNEKLFF. The CDR3 bases are TGCGCCAGCAGTGACGGTGGGAGATTAAATGAAAAACTGTTTTTT.

As to this clone: The junction departs from the called germline gene at one end, perhaps through a read error. This specimen includes other DNA sequences encoding the same CDR3. V is TRBV5-6 and J is TRBJ1-5; D remains ambiguous. The CDR3 contains 13 residues. CDR1 SGHDT and CDR2 YYEEEE come from the germline V gene. In DNA form, the CDR3 reads TGTGCTAGCAGCTTGGCACTGAATCAGCCCCAGCATTTT. Protein sequence: CASSLALNQPQHF.

This chain uses TRBV5-4 with TRBJ2-1; 7 bases match TRBD2. This CDR3 contains 15 residues. J lost 4 bases, V lost 4 bases, and 8 bases had no gene match. Looked up from germline, CDR1 is SGHNT and CDR2 is YYREEE (reference sequence). The CDR3 region is CASSGRGTIYNEQFF. The DNA of the CDR3 is TGTGCCAGCAGCGGCCGCGGGACTATTTACAATGAGCAGTTCTTC.

The chain employs TRBV15 and TRBJ1-4; TRBD1 matches at 10 bases. The V segment lost 9 bases and the J segment 3 bases; nucleotides outside the gene matches: 7. Germline V gene lookup returns CDR1 LNHNV and CDR2 YYDKDF (reference sequence). The length of the CDR3 is 15 residues. CDR3 in amino acids: CATVDRGTANEKLFF. The CDR3 nucleotides read TGTGCCACTGTGGACAGGGGGACGGCTAATGAAAAACTGTTTTTT.

The CDR3: CASSQEGSGGEQFF. The CDR3 DNA reads as TGTGCCAGCAGCCAAGAGGGGTCGGGAGGGGAGCAGTTCTTC. The rearrangement links TRBV4-2 to TRBJ2-1, with 8 bases fitting TRBD2. The trim removed 0 bases at V and 10 bases at J, leaving 5 bases unmatched. The CDR3 loop spans 14 amino acids. Looked up from germline, CDR1 is LGHNA and CDR2 is YNFKEQ.

The J gene is TRBJ2-7, the V gene TRBV9, with D hard to call. The V end lost 0 bases, the J end lost 2 bases, and 9 bases lay between the germline ends. The CDR3 has 14 residues. CDR1 SGDLS and CDR2 YYNGEE come from the germline V gene. The CDR3 nucleotides read TGTGCCAGCAGCGTAGGTGGTGGCCCCTACGAGCAGTACTTC. Translated, it gives CASSVGGGPYEQYF. Supplemented by reference TRBV9 and TRBJ2-7, the full variable domain reads DSGVTQTPKHLITATGQRVTLRCSPRSGDLSVYWYQQSLDQGLQFLIQYYNGEERAKGNILERFSAQQFPDLHSELNLSSLELGDSALYFCASSVGGGPYEQYFGPGTRLTVT.

V and J are TRBV6-5 and TRBJ2-2; tentative D call: TRBD2 (6 bases). Germline V gene data show CDR1 as MNHEY and CDR2 as SVGAGI. The length of the CDR3 is 14 residues. Trimming removed 0 bases from V and 5 bases from J, with 7 bases in between. CDR3 bases: TGTGCCAGCAGTTACTCAGGACTAACCGGGGAGCTGTTTTTT. Translating gives CASSYSGLTGELFF.

The chain is built from TRBV14 and TRBJ2-7, with D possibly matching TRBD2 (6 bases). CDR1 SGHDN and CDR2 FVKESK come from the germline V gene. CDR3 size: 12 residues. V was clipped by 4 bases and J by 9 bases, with 13 bases between them. CDR3 region: CASSRLGEVQYF. The CDR3 DNA reads as TGTGCCAGCAGCCGGCTAGGGGAGGTGCAGTACTTC.

The chain has TRBV10-1 and TRBJ2-1; possibly TRBD1 for D (5 bases). V lost 4 bases, J lost 7 bases, and 20 bases lay in between. CDR1 WNHNN and CDR2 SYGVQD come from the germline V gene (reference sequence). CDR3 length equals 16 residues. The CDR3 protein is CASSANHQTAINEQFF. The CDR3 DNA is TGCGCCAGCAGTGCGAACCACCAGACAGCCATAAATGAGCAGTTCTTC.

The chain employs TRBV11-3 and TRBJ2-7; D gene unclear. Between the trimmed V and J ends, which lost 0 bases and 1 base, there was a span of 10 bases. Germline CDR1 and CDR2: SGHNT and YENEEA. The CDR3 covers 15 residues. CDR3: CASSLEVGPSYEQYF. As DNA, the CDR3 is TGTGCCAGCAGCTTAGAGGTTGGCCCTTCCTACGAGCAGTACTTC.

This sequence joins TRBV7-8 and TRBJ2-5; TRBD2 agrees at 14 bases. J lost 1 base, V lost 5 bases, and 6 bases had no gene match. The CDR3 is 17 amino acids. CDR1 and CDR2 from the germline V gene are SGHVS and FQNEAQ. The CDR3 sequence: CASSTGLAGGAQETQYF. The CDR3 bases are TGTGCCAGCAGCACCGGACTAGCGGGAGGAGCCCAAGAGACCCAGTACTTC.

The chain couples TRBV5-1 to TRBJ2-7, with 10 bases identical to TRBD1. The germline V gene has CDR1 SGHRS and CDR2 YFSETQ. V lost 4 bases and J lost 3; bases outside the gene matches: 4. The CDR3 extends over 14 amino acids. CDR3 amino acids: CASSPGTGVYEQYF. DNA for the CDR3: TGCGCCAGCAGCCCTGGGACAGGGGTCTACGAGCAGTACTTC.

This clone was detected only a few times. This chain joins TRBV7-9 and TRBJ1-1; weak D call: TRBD1 (6 bases). The CDR3 loop spans 14 amino acids. Germline V CDR1 and CDR2: SEHNR, FQNEAQ (reference sequence). The V end was cut by 5 bases, the J end by 8 bases, with 18 bases between. CDR3 nucleotides: TGTGCCAGCAGCACCACTCGGGCCGGGACAGAAGCTTTCTTT. It codes for CASSTTRAGTEAFF. The variable domain in full, with the rest retrieved from reference TRBV7-9 and TRBJ1-1, is DTGVSQNPRHKITKRGQNVTFRCDPISEHNRLYWYRQTLGQGPEFLTYFQNEAQLEKSRLLSDRFSAERPKGSFSTLEIQRTEQGDSAMYLCASSTTRAGTEAFFGQGTRLTVV.

The chain combines TRBV5-4 with TRBJ2-3, with D perhaps TRBD1 (6 bases). The CDR3 sequence is 16 residues long. Germline CDR1 and CDR2: SGHNT and YYREEE (reference sequence). Deletions cut 4 bases from V and 4 bases from J, with 19 bases between. This CDR3 is CASSHRTAASADTQYF. CDR3 nucleotide sequence: TGTGCCAGCAGCCATCGGACAGCGGCCTCAGCAGATACGCAGTATTTT.

This sequence joins TRBV4-2 and TRBJ2-3; no clear D. Germline lookup yields CDR1 LGHNA and CDR2 YNFKEQ. Trimming left V 2 bases short and J 1 base short, with 10 bases between. This CDR3 comprises 15 residues. As DNA, the CDR3 is TGTGCCAGCAGCCAATTAGAGTCACGCACAGATACGCAGTATTTT. This translates into CASSQLESRTDTQYF.

The V call is TRBV23-1, the J call TRBJ2-1; D is perhaps TRBD1 (5 bases). TRBV23-1 is classed as an ORF, of uncertain function. V was trimmed by 0 bases and J by 5 bases, leaving 11 bases between them. This CDR3 is built from 15 residues. The CDR3 DNA is TGCGCCAGCAGTCAATCGGGGCAGCTTGACAATGAGCAGTTCTTC. Translating it yields CASSQSGQLDNEQFF.